This T cell receptor (beta chain) was sequenced during a study of OX40 agonist ivuxolimab in advanced cancers. As for the study in general: The diagnoses of dose-escalation patients were hepatocellular carcinoma, melanoma, renal cell or head and neck cancer. There were three patients with partial responses, one having hepatocellular carcinoma and two cutaneous melanoma.

The method was immunoSEQ multiplex PCR; TCRdb's version includes in-frame clones alone and lacks a portion of them. The sample yields approximately 88,000 clones, roughly 88% seen once. General study results and limits: Low normalized T-cell clonal expansion was also seen in some nonresponders. More expanded clones were seen, on average, in CD8+ T cells than in CD4+.

In the case of this clone: Its antigen is not known.

The V segment lost 5 bases and the J segment 8 bases; nucleotides outside the gene matches: 6. This CDR3 spans 15 amino acids. Germline CDR1 MGHDK, CDR2 SYGVNS. This TCR came from an adult with an advanced solid tumor such as melanoma, head and neck, liver or kidney cancer. The sample in question was CD4+ or CD8+ T cells sorted from blood, obtained in a trial of the OX40 agonist ivuxolimab. The chain uses TRBV25-1 and TRBJ2-3, with 14 bases identical to TRBD2. DNA of the CDR3: TGTGCCAGCAGTCCTGGACTAGCGGGAGGCGGTACGCAGTATTTT. It translates to CASSPGLAGGGTQYF.